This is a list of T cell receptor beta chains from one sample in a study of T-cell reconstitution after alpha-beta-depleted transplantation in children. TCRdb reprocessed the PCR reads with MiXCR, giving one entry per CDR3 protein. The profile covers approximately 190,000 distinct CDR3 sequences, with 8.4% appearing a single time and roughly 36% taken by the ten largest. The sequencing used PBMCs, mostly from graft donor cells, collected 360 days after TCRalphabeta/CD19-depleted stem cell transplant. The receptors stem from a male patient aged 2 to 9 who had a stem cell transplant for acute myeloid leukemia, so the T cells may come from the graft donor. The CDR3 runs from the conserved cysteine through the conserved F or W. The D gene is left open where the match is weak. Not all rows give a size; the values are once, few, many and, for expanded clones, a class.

CDR3aa: CASSLEGFEQFF
CDR3nt: TGCGCCAGCAGCTTGGAAGGATTCGAGCAGTTCTTC
abundance: NA
d_gene: NA
j_gene: TRBJ2-1
v_gene: TRBV5-1

CDR3aa: CASSDSGRVNEQYF
CDR3nt: TGTGCCAGCAGTGATAGCGGGAGGGTAAACGAGCAGTACTTC
abundance: NA
d_gene: TRBD2
j_gene: TRBJ2-7
v_gene: TRBV7-9

CDR3aa: CASSPKGIAGGHSTYNEQFF
CDR3nt: TGTGCCAGCAGCCCTAAGGGGATAGCGGGAGGACACTCCACTTACAATGAGCAGTTCTTC
abundance: many
d_gene: TRBD2
j_gene: TRBJ2-1
v_gene: TRBV11-2

CDR3aa: CASRDRALSYEQYF
CDR3nt: TGTGCCAGCAGGGACAGGGCACTTTCCTACGAGCAGTACTTC
abundance: NA
d_gene: TRBD1
j_gene: TRBJ2-7
v_gene: TRBV6-1

CDR3aa: CASSQTGEQFF
CDR3nt: TGTGCCAGCAGCCAAACGGGTGAGCAGTTCTTC
abundance: few
d_gene: NA
j_gene: TRBJ2-1
v_gene: TRBV14

CDR3aa: CSASDPYEQYF
CDR3nt: TGCAGTGCTAGTGATCCCTACGAGCAGTACTTC
abundance: many
d_gene: NA
j_gene: TRBJ2-7
v_gene: TRBV20-1

CDR3aa: CSVVGGTDYNEQFF
CDR3nt: TGCAGCGTTGTAGGCGGGACGGACTACAATGAGCAGTTCTTC
abundance: many
d_gene: NA
j_gene: TRBJ2-1
v_gene: TRBV29-1

CDR3aa: CASSFFGRASEAFF
CDR3nt: TGTGCCAGCAGTTTTTTCGGCAGGGCCTCTGAAGCTTTCTTT
abundance: many
d_gene: NA
j_gene: TRBJ1-1
v_gene: TRBV27

CDR3aa: CASSFNGRVNTEAFF
CDR3nt: TGCGCCAGCAGCTTTAATGGTCGGGTGAACACTGAAGCTTTCTTT
abundance: many
d_gene: NA
j_gene: TRBJ1-1
v_gene: TRBV5-1

CDR3aa: CASSLDTHLLRF
CDR3nt: TGTGCCAGCAGCTTAGACACCCACTTACTTCGCTTT
abundance: many
d_gene: NA
j_gene: TRBJ2-3
v_gene: TRBV7-4

CDR3aa: CASSAGQGTSYEQYF
CDR3nt: TGTGCCAGCAGCGCGGGACAGGGGACCTCCTACGAGCAGTACTTC
abundance: NA
d_gene: TRBD1
j_gene: TRBJ2-7
v_gene: TRBV7-6

CDR3aa: CASSLSPGQGSHEQYF
CDR3nt: TGTGCCAGCAGCCTCAGTCCGGGACAGGGGTCACACGAGCAGTACTTC
abundance: NA
d_gene: TRBD1
j_gene: TRBJ2-7
v_gene: TRBV3-1

CDR3aa: CASSPIRQRSSYNSPLHF
CDR3nt: TGTGCCAGCTCACCGATTCGACAGCGCAGCTCCTATAATTCACCCCTCCACTTT
abundance: few
d_gene: NA
j_gene: TRBJ1-6
v_gene: TRBV18

CDR3aa: CASSTGLAGGQETQYF
CDR3nt: TGCGCCAGCAGCACCGGACTAGCGGGGGGCCAAGAGACCCAGTACTTC
abundance: few
d_gene: TRBD2
j_gene: TRBJ2-5
v_gene: TRBV5-1

CDR3aa: CASSLLDRDNGYTF
CDR3nt: TGTGCCAGCAGCCTCCTGGACAGGGATAATGGCTACACCTTC
abundance: few
d_gene: TRBD1
j_gene: TRBJ1-2
v_gene: TRBV5-4

CDR3aa: CASSSHVGDNEQFF
CDR3nt: TGTGCCAGCAGCTCTCATGTAGGGGACAATGAGCAGTTCTTC
abundance: NA
d_gene: NA
j_gene: TRBJ2-1
v_gene: TRBV11-1

CDR3aa: CSASHTNTEAFF
CDR3nt: TGCAGTGCTAGCCATACGAACACTGAAGCTTTCTTT
abundance: NA
d_gene: NA
j_gene: TRBJ1-1
v_gene: TRBV20-1

CDR3aa: CASSAQGTYEQYF
CDR3nt: TGCGCCAGCAGCGCTCAGGGGACCTACGAGCAGTACTTC
abundance: NA
d_gene: NA
j_gene: TRBJ2-7
v_gene: TRBV5-1

CDR3aa: CASSQEPLNTEAFF
CDR3nt: TGCGCCAGCAGCCAAGAACCCTTGAACACTGAAGCTTTCTTT
abundance: NA
d_gene: NA
j_gene: TRBJ1-1
v_gene: TRBV4-1

CDR3aa: CASRTGQGAGGELFF
CDR3nt: TGTGCCAGCAGAACCGGACAGGGGGCCGGCGGGGAGCTGTTTTTT
abundance: many
d_gene: TRBD1
j_gene: TRBJ2-2
v_gene: TRBV6-1

CDR3aa: CASSVRPDQPQHF
CDR3nt: TGCGCCAGCAGCGTCCGACCCGATCAGCCCCAGCATTTT
abundance: few
d_gene: NA
j_gene: TRBJ1-5
v_gene: TRBV4-1

CDR3aa: CASSPERGLQETQYF
CDR3nt: TGTGCCAGCTCACCAGAGCGGGGCCTACAAGAGACCCAGTACTTC
abundance: NA
d_gene: TRBD2
j_gene: TRBJ2-5
v_gene: TRBV18

CDR3aa: CATGLAESYEQYF
CDR3nt: TGTGCCACTGGACTAGCCGAATCCTACGAGCAGTACTTC
abundance: NA
d_gene: TRBD2
j_gene: TRBJ2-7
v_gene: TRBV10-3

CDR3aa: CASTFWGAGNTIYF
CDR3nt: TGTGCCAGCACCTTTTGGGGGGCCGGAAACACCATATATTTT
abundance: few
d_gene: NA
j_gene: TRBJ1-3
v_gene: TRBV12-3/TRBV12-4

CDR3aa: CASSLEGLPNEQFF
CDR3nt: TGTGCCAGCAGCTTAGAAGGTCTCCCGAATGAGCAGTTCTTC
abundance: NA
d_gene: NA
j_gene: TRBJ2-1
v_gene: TRBV7-6

CDR3aa: CASSTGQGGLGAFF
CDR3nt: TGCGCCAGCAGCACGGGACAGGGAGGTTTGGGAGCTTTCTTT
abundance: NA
d_gene: TRBD1
j_gene: TRBJ1-1
v_gene: TRBV5-1

CDR3aa: CASISSRLNTEAFF
CDR3nt: TGTGCCAGCATCTCCTCCCGGTTGAACACTGAAGCTTTCTTT
abundance: many
d_gene: NA
j_gene: TRBJ1-1
v_gene: TRBV6-5

CDR3aa: CAISEGDRDQPQHF
CDR3nt: TGTGCCATCAGTGAGGGGGACAGGGATCAGCCCCAGCATTTT
abundance: few
d_gene: TRBD1
j_gene: TRBJ1-5
v_gene: TRBV10-3

CDR3aa: CASSTRTVNTEAFF
CDR3nt: TGCGCCAGCAGCACACGGACCGTGAACACTGAAGCTTTCTTT
abundance: many
d_gene: NA
j_gene: TRBJ1-1
v_gene: TRBV5-1

CDR3aa: CASSLRPHNEQFF
CDR3nt: TGTGCCAGCAGTTTACGGCCCCACAATGAGCAGTTCTTC
abundance: many
d_gene: NA
j_gene: TRBJ2-1
v_gene: TRBV12-3/TRBV12-4

CDR3aa: CSAPGLSNTDTQYF
CDR3nt: TGCAGTGCTCCTGGACTAAGCAACACAGATACGCAGTATTTT
abundance: many
d_gene: NA
j_gene: TRBJ2-3
v_gene: TRBV20-1

CDR3aa: CASSLDRLSPLHF
CDR3nt: TGTGCCAGCAGCTTAGACAGGCTCTCCCCCCTCCACTTT
abundance: few
d_gene: NA
j_gene: TRBJ1-6
v_gene: TRBV7-4

CDR3aa: CATKSGGGGTGELFF
CDR3nt: TGTGCCACCAAGAGCGGGGGCGGGGGGACCGGGGAGCTGTTTTTT
abundance: NA
d_gene: TRBD2
j_gene: TRBJ2-2
v_gene: TRBV10-3

CDR3aa: CASSSPVGEAFF
CDR3nt: TGTGCCAGCAGCTCCCCAGTCGGGGAGGCTTTCTTT
abundance: NA
d_gene: NA
j_gene: TRBJ1-1
v_gene: TRBV7-3

CDR3aa: CASNQDRGLAGGPSYNEQFF
CDR3nt: TGTGCCAGCAACCAAGATCGGGGACTAGCGGGAGGGCCGTCCTACAATGAGCAGTTCTTC
abundance: few
d_gene: TRBD2
j_gene: TRBJ2-1
v_gene: TRBV4-2

CDR3aa: CSAAPTQWGNEQFF
CDR3nt: TGCAGTGCTGCCCCTACCCAGTGGGGGAATGAGCAGTTCTTC
abundance: many
d_gene: NA
j_gene: TRBJ2-1
v_gene: TRBV20-1

CDR3aa: CSVVGGYNEQFF
CDR3nt: TGCAGCGTTGTCGGGGGCTACAATGAGCAGTTCTTC
abundance: many
d_gene: NA
j_gene: TRBJ2-1
v_gene: TRBV29-1

CDR3aa: CSFRDRDPGELFF
CDR3nt: TGCAGCTTCCGGGACAGGGACCCCGGGGAGCTGTTTTTT
abundance: NA
d_gene: TRBD1
j_gene: TRBJ2-2
v_gene: TRBV29-1

CDR3aa: CSARAPNNEQFF
CDR3nt: TGCAGTGCTAGAGCCCCGAACAATGAGCAGTTCTTC
abundance: few
d_gene: NA
j_gene: TRBJ2-1
v_gene: TRBV20-1

CDR3aa: CASLRDSGPGTQYF
CDR3nt: TGTGCCAGTCTCCGGGACTCCGGCCCGGGTACGCAGTATTTT
abundance: few
d_gene: NA
j_gene: TRBJ2-3
v_gene: TRBV2